The next 27 T cell receptor beta chains were all read from a single sample in a study of low-dose radiotherapy and immunotherapy resistance in tumors. Time point noted: after trial treatment. Treatment of the sample: LDRT plus nivolumab, ipilimumab, low-dose cyclophosphamide and aspirin (RACIN trial). Amplification, which lasted about 20 PCR cycles, used a constant-region primer and V-primer adapter to amplify TCRs. TCRdb analysed the reads with MiXCR anew, one entry per CDR3 protein. The top ten clones hold 8% to 10% of a sample with tens of thousands of distinct CDR3 sequences, 33% of them seen once. This specimen consisted of PBMCs, obtained after low-dose radiotherapy plus immunotherapy. These receptor sequences come from a male donor with rectosigmoid adenocarcinoma.

This CDR3 is CASSLSRTREKLFF. CDR3 DNA: TGTGCCAGCAGCTTATCCAGGACCCGGGAAAAACTGTTTTTT. V and J are TRBV7-6 and TRBJ1-4; the D is unclear. The CDR3 consists of 14 residues. V shed 2 bases and J shed 8 bases, with 12 bases lying between them. Per the germline V gene, CDR1 is SGHVS and CDR2 is FNYEAQ.

The chain uses TRBV5-1 and TRBJ2-7; D is uncertain. With 1 base removed from V and 6 bases from J, the gap between germline ends came to 14 bases. The V gene's germline CDR1 is SGHRS and CDR2 YFSETQ. The CDR3 extends over 14 amino acids. The DNA of the CDR3 is TGCGCCAGCAGCTTGCCTGAAGTACAAGCCGAGCAGTACTTC. Translating it yields CASSLPEVQAEQYF.

V usage is TRBV7-9 and J usage is TRBJ2-1, with 12 positions matching TRBD2. Germline assignment: CDR1 SEHNR and CDR2 FQNEAQ (reference sequence). V lost 5 bases, J lost 10 bases, and 9 bases stayed unmatched. The CDR3 runs to 15 residues. Written as DNA, the CDR3 is TGTGCCAGCAGCGAAAAGGGACTAGCGGGCTACGAGCAGTTCTTC. Translated, it gives CASSEKGLAGYEQFF.

In this sample, this clonotype turned up many times. J is TRBJ2-7 and V is TRBV19; the match to TRBD1 covers 7 bases. The CDR3 covers 14 residues. Germline assignment: CDR1 LNHDA and CDR2 SQIVND (reference sequence). V shed 5 bases and J 2 bases; nucleotides not matched to a gene: 6. The CDR3 nucleotides read TGTGCCAGTAGTGTCCGGGACAGAGCCTACGAGCAGTACTTC. It encodes CASSVRDRAYEQYF.

The V and J genes are TRBV6-2 or TRBV6-3 and TRBJ2-1; D is uncertain. This CDR3 has 15 amino acids. The germline gives CDR1 MNHEY, CDR2 SVGEGT. Trimming removed 7 bases at V and 0 bases at J, with 13 bases between. Here the CDR3 DNA reads TGTGCCAGCAAGATTGCGGCGAGCTCCTACAATGAGCAGTTCTTC. This codes for CASKIAASSYNEQFF.

V usage is TRBV27 and J usage is TRBJ2-5; 8 bases agree with TRBD2. This CDR3 has 16 residues. From germline, CDR1 is MNHEY and CDR2 SMNVEV (reference sequence). The ends lost 4 bases at V and 2 bases at J; junction bases unmatched: 9. This chain's CDR3 is CASSSPLSGGQETQYF. CDR3 coding DNA: TGTGCCAGCAGTTCTCCGTTAAGCGGGGGACAAGAGACCCAGTACTTC.

A word on this clonotype: A far larger clone is one nucleotide away, so this likely arose from a read error. DNA of the CDR3: TGTGCCAGCGGGATTGAGAACGGCCGCAATGAGCAGTACTTC. Its translation is CASGIENGRNEQYF. The gene calls are TRBV6-2 or TRBV6-3 and TRBJ2-7; D gene ambiguous. This CDR3 region has 14 residues. Trimming pared 8 bases from V and 7 bases from J, leaving 21 bases between. In germline, CDR1 is MNHEY, CDR2 SVGEGT.

This clonotype was recorded only once. This chain links TRBV29-1 with TRBJ2-1; D remains ambiguous. The CDR3 loop spans 13 amino acids. V was cut by 6 bases and J by 5 bases, with 14 bases left in between. CDR1 is SQVTM, CDR2 ANQGSEA, per germline. The CDR3 nucleotides are TGCAGCGTCAATTCCGTAATCAACAATGAGCAGTTCTTC. Translated: CSVNSVINNEQFF.

There are a few counts of this clonotype. This chain connects TRBV5-1 to TRBJ1-1; 11 bases are a match to TRBD1. There are 15 residues in the CDR3. Germline assignment: CDR1 SGHRS and CDR2 YFSETQ. J lost 0 bases, V lost 4 bases, and 2 bases had no gene match. The CDR3 sequence is CASSEGQGVNTEAFF. The CDR3 coding sequence is TGCGCCAGCAGCGAGGGACAGGGGGTGAACACTGAAGCTTTCTTT. Drawing the rest from reference TRBV5-1 and TRBJ1-1, the complete variable domain is KAGVTQTPRYLIKTRGQQVTLSCSPISGHRSVSWYQQTPGQGLQFLFEYFSETQRNKGNFPGRFSGRQFSNSRSEMNVSTLELGDSALYLCASSEGQGVNTEAFFGQGTRLTVV.

This clonotype was observed at least ten times. The chain links TRBV28 to TRBJ1-2; no firm D call. Germline loops: CDR1 MDHEN, CDR2 SYDVKM. The V end was cut by 8 bases, the J end by 8 bases, with 9 bases between. The CDR3 totals 10 residues. CDR3: CASGTRGYTF. CDR3 bases: TGTGCCAGCGGAACGAGGGGCTACACCTTC.

This clonotype was observed a few times. The chain has TRBV20-1 and TRBJ2-1, with 11 bases fitting TRBD2. V trimming: 0 bases; J trimming: 2 bases; junction bases outside the gene matches: 6. The CDR3 is made up of 17 amino acids. Germline-derived CDR1 and CDR2 are DFQATT and SNEGSKA (reference sequence). CDR3 nucleotides: TGCAGTGCTAGAGATCCTACTAGCGGGAGTCCCTACAATGAGCAGTTCTTC. Protein: CSARDPTSGSPYNEQFF.

This clonotype has at least ten counts. The gene calls are TRBV5-6 and TRBJ2-5; TRBD1 matches 10 bases. The germline V gene has CDR1 SGHDT and CDR2 YYEEEE. J lost 1 base, V lost 3 bases, and 6 bases had no gene match. This CDR3 is 16 amino acids long. Written as DNA, the CDR3 is TGTGCCAGCAGCTGGGGGGGACAGGGGTTCCAAGAGACCCAGTACTTC. The encoded protein is CASSWGGQGFQETQYF. Based on the CDR3 plus reference TRBV5-6 and TRBJ2-5, the full variable domain is DAGVTQSPTHLIKTRGQQVTLRCSPKSGHDTVSWYQQALGQGPQFIFQYYEEEERQRGNFPDRFSGHQFPNYSSELNVNALLLGDSALYLCASSWGGQGFQETQYFGPGTRLLVL.

A word on this clonotype: One base separates it from a far larger clone, so it is likely a read error. V is TRBV5-4 and J is TRBJ2-7; 10 bases match TRBD2. Germline V gives CDR1 SGHNT, CDR2 YYREEE (reference sequence). This CDR3 contains 16 residues. J was trimmed by 7 bases and V by 4 bases; bases with no gene match: 14. The CDR3 here is CASSIQAGGPVNEQYF. The CDR3 DNA is TGTGCCAGCAGCATACAAGCGGGAGGGCCGGTTAATGAGCAGTACTTC.

This clonotype was detected many times. The chain joins TRBV12-3 or TRBV12-4 to TRBJ2-1; 10 bases are a match to TRBD2. J was trimmed by 9 bases and V by 6 bases; bases with no gene match: 14. There are 16 residues in the CDR3. This CDR3 is CASSPGLAIFGSEQFF. The CDR3 DNA reads as TGTGCCAGCAGCCCGGGACTAGCGATTTTCGGGAGTGAGCAGTTCTTC.

This clonotype has ten or more counts. Written as DNA, the CDR3 is TGTGCCAGCAGCAGCAACAGGGGGCTGTCTGAAGCTTTCTTT. This translates into CASSSNRGLSEAFF. V is TRBV11-2 and J is TRBJ1-1, with 9 positions matching TRBD1. CDR1 is SGHAT, CDR2 FQNNGV, per germline. The CDR3 sequence is 14 residues long. J gave up 6 bases and V 5 bases, and 7 bases lay outside the gene matches.

Ten or more counts support this clonotype. The rearrangement uses TRBV28 and TRBJ2-7; 7 bases map to TRBD1. Germline CDR1 is MDHEN and CDR2 is SYDVKM. The CDR3 covers 16 residues. Trimming at V came to 5 bases and at J to 7 bases, leaving 17 bases not matched to a gene. The CDR3 reads CASSARQGLNSREQYF. For the CDR3, the DNA is TGTGCCAGCAGTGCACGACAGGGTTTAAACTCGCGGGAGCAGTACTTC.

This clonotype was seen ten or more times. The rearrangement joins TRBV20-1 to TRBJ2-7; D is unresolved. This CDR3 comprises 13 residues. V lost 5 bases and J 0 bases, leaving 11 bases between the germline ends. Germline V CDR1 and CDR2: DFQATT, SNEGSKA (reference sequence). CDR3 residues: CSASTGISYEQYF. The CDR3 region has the DNA TGCAGTGCTTCAACGGGCATCTCCTACGAGCAGTACTTC.

V gene TRBV30 combines with J gene TRBJ2-5, with D perhaps TRBD2 (6 bases). Trimming removed 5 bases from V and 5 bases from J, with 15 bases in between. The CDR3 is 13 residues long. CDR1 and CDR2 from the germline V gene are GTSNPN and SVGIG (reference sequence). CDR3 region: CAWHGTGVETQYF. CDR3 in DNA: TGTGCCTGGCACGGGACTGGCGTGGAGACCCAGTACTTC.

A word on this clonotype: One base separates it from a far larger clone, so it is likely a read error. For the CDR3, the DNA is TGTGCCAGCAGGTTCCAGAATTCACCCCTCCGCTTT. Translating it yields CASRFQNSPLRF. V usage is TRBV6-5 and J usage is TRBJ1-6; D is undetermined. The CDR3 runs 12 residues. CDR1 and CDR2 from the germline V gene are MNHEY and SVGAGI.

This clonotype was seen ten or more times. V and J are TRBV4-3 and TRBJ2-1, with 7 bases lining up with TRBD1. The CDR3 loop spans 12 amino acids. The V segment lost 4 bases and the J segment 10 bases; nucleotides outside the gene matches: 4. Germline assignment: CDR1 LGHNA and CDR2 YSLEER. The CDR3 reads CASSRTGEEQFF. The CDR3 region has the DNA TGCGCCAGCAGCCGAACAGGGGAAGAGCAGTTCTTC.

At least ten counts were recorded for this clonotype. The chain joins TRBV25-1 to TRBJ2-3, with a possible D match to TRBD2 (5 bases). The CDR3 is 16 residues long. Trimming left V 1 base short and J 0 bases short, with 11 bases between. Germline CDR1 is MGHDK and CDR2 is SYGVNS. Written as DNA, the CDR3 is TGTGCCAGCAGTGAATTCCTTGGGGAGAGCACAGATACGCAGTATTTT. Protein: CASSEFLGESTDTQYF.

This clonotype was counted many times. The chain is built from TRBV20-1 and TRBJ2-7, with 7 bases fitting TRBD1. V lost 6 bases to trimming and J lost 3 bases; unmatched junction nucleotides: 8. In germline, CDR1 is DFQATT, CDR2 SNEGSKA (reference sequence). The CDR3 is 13 residues long. The chain's CDR3 is CSAGTASLYEQYF. In DNA form, the CDR3 reads TGCAGTGCAGGGACAGCGAGTCTCTACGAGCAGTACTTC.

The sample holds many counts of this clonotype. The V and J genes are TRBV29-1 and TRBJ1-1; D may be TRBD1 (5 bases). Trimming removed 4 bases at V and 1 base at J, with 10 bases between. CDR1 SQVTM and CDR2 ANQGSEA come from the germline V gene. This CDR3 spans 13 amino acids. The CDR3 loop is CSVAWGGNTEAFF. CDR3 DNA: TGCAGCGTTGCTTGGGGGGGGAACACTGAAGCTTTCTTT. The whole variable domain, remainder taken from reference TRBV29-1 and TRBJ1-1, is SAVISQKPSRDICQRGTSLTIQCQVDSQVTMMFWYRQQPGQSLTLIATANQGSEATYESGFVIDKFPISRPNLTFSTLTVSNMSPEDSSIYLCSVAWGGNTEAFFGQGTRLTVV.

V is TRBV5-4 and J is TRBJ2-3; 10 bases are shared with TRBD2. The germline gives CDR1 SGHNT, CDR2 YYREEE (reference sequence). V shed 6 bases, J shed 3 bases, and the junction held 7 bases outside the gene matches. This CDR3 is built from 15 residues. Written as DNA, the CDR3 is TGTGCCAGCAACACAGCGGGAGGGCTAACAGATACGCAGTATTTT. It is translated as CASNTAGGLTDTQYF. Variable domain in full (rest from reference TRBV5-4 and TRBJ2-3): ETGVTQSPTHLIKTRGQQVTLRCSSQSGHNTVSWYQQALGQGPQFIFQYYREEENGRGNFPPRFSGLQFPNYSSELNVNALELDDSALYLCASNTAGGLTDTQYFGPGTRLTVL.

As concerns this clonotype: This likely came from a read error, as a far larger clone is one base away. The rearrangement joins TRBV9 to TRBJ2-1, with D perhaps matching TRBD1 or TRBD2 (5 bases each). V was trimmed by 1 base and J by 13 bases, leaving 21 bases between them. The CDR3 covers 15 residues. CDR1 is SGDLS and CDR2 is YYNGEE in the germline V gene. Here the CDR3 reads CASSVSGRDQETQFF. In nucleotides, the CDR3 is TGTGCCAGCAGCGTAAGTGGCAGGGACCAAGAGACCCAGTTCTTC.

As concerns this clonotype: This is likely an artifact of a read error, given a far larger clone one base away. The chain is built from TRBV6-2 or TRBV6-3 and TRBJ2-1; 8 bases align to TRBD2. J was trimmed by 3 bases and V by 5 bases; bases with no gene match: 15. The CDR3 totals 18 residues. Germline loops: CDR1 MNHEY, CDR2 SVGEGT. CDR3: CASSDFVTGTSNYNEQFF. The CDR3, as DNA: TGTGCCAGCAGTGATTTCGTCACCGGGACTAGTAACTACAATGAGCAGTTCTTC.

Notes on this clonotype: A read error is the likely source, as a far larger clone sits one nucleotide away. This chain links TRBV4-3 with TRBJ2-7; D is perhaps TRBD1 or TRBD2 (6 bases each). The germline V gene has CDR1 LGHNA and CDR2 YSLEER. This CDR3 is built from 16 residues. The DNA for the CDR3 is TGCGCCAGAAGCCAAGATCGGGGGCATGGAGCCTACGAGCAGTACTTC. Translation gives CARSQDRGHGAYEQYF.